This T cell receptor beta chain was sequenced in a study of CD4+ T cells in melanoma. General study points: A reported correlation linked neoantigen-specific CD4+ T cells to CD8+, macrophage and B cell function. In melanoma, neoantigen-specific CD4+ T cells reportedly differed in differentiation state.

Concerning this clone: Its antigen is unknown.

The CDR3 contains 15 residues. CDR1 KGHSH and CDR2 LQKENI come from the germline V gene. The ends lost 0 bases at V and 5 bases at J; junction bases unmatched: 4. TCRdb's copy holds only in-frame clones and misses some; the assay was immunoSEQ multiplex PCR. The sample has roughly 54,000 clones; 80% to 90% are singletons. Sequencing used peripheral blood. The chain recombines TRBV18 with TRBJ2-5; 9 bases agree with TRBD2. The TCR was taken from a human donor with melanoma. CDR3 in DNA: TGTGCCAGCTCACCACCGGCGGGGGGGCGCGAGACCCAGTACTTC. Residues: CASSPPAGGRETQYF.